This T cell receptor beta chain was observed in a study of blood T cells in healthy people across ages. As concerns this clonotype: Its antigen is not known.

Study-wide results and caveats: Diversity was estimated from one million T cells, and these estimates were considered underestimates.

The second PCR ran roughly 6 to 11 cycles with a sample-barcoded 5' primer and J-beta primers. Each sample provided no less than 2.5 million CDR3-containing paired-end reads. One entry per CDR3 protein results from TCRdb running MiXCR on the 5' RACE reads. The sample shows hundreds of thousands of distinct CDR3 sequences, 56% of them seen only once. Trimming pared 2 bases from V and 0 bases from J, leaving 16 bases between. CDR1 is MDHEN and CDR2 is SYDVKM in the germline V gene. This CDR3 contains 17 residues. V usage is TRBV28 and J usage is TRBJ2-5; D is perhaps TRBD2 (6 bases). Sample: blood. The sequence was obtained from a man in his forties or fifties in good health. The CDR3 loop is CASSLRIRDWYQETQYF. CDR3 DNA: TGTGCCAGCAGTTTAAGGATTCGGGACTGGTACCAAGAGACCCAGTACTTC.